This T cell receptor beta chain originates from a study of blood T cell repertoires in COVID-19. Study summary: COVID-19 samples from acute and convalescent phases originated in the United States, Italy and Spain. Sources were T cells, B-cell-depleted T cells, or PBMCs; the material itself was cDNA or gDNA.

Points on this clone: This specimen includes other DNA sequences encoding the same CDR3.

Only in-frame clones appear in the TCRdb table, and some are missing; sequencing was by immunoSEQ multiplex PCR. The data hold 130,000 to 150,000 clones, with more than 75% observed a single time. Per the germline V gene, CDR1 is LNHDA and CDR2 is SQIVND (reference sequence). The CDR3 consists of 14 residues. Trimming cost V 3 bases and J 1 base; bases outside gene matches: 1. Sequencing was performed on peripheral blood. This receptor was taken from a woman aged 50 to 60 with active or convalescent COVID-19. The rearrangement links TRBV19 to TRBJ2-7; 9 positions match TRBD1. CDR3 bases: TGTGCCAGTAGTATCGGGACAGGGTCCTACGAGCAGTACTTC. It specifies CASSIGTGSYEQYF.